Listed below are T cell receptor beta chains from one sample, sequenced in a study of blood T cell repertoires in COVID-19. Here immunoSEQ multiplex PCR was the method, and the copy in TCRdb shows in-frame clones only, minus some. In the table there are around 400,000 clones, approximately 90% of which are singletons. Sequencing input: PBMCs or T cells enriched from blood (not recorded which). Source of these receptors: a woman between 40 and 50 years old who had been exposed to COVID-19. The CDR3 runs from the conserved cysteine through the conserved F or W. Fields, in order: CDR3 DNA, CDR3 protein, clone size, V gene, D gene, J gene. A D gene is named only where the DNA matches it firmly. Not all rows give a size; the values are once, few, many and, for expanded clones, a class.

CDR3nt: TGTGCCATCAGTGAGGGGGGGACCTTAGTGCGGGAGCAGTACTTC; CDR3aa: CAISEGGTLVREQYF; abundance: -; v_gene: TRBV10-3; d_gene: -; j_gene: TRBJ2-7
CDR3nt: TGTGCCAGTACTCTCCCTGGAGGGGTTGGCTACACCTTC; CDR3aa: CASTLPGGVGYTF; abundance: -; v_gene: TRBV19; d_gene: -; j_gene: TRBJ1-2
CDR3nt: TGTGCCTGGAGTGTACAGGGCGTTAATGAAAAACTGTTTTTT; CDR3aa: CAWSVQGVNEKLFF; abundance: few; v_gene: TRBV30; d_gene: -; j_gene: TRBJ1-4
CDR3nt: TGCGCCAGCAGCTTAGGGACAGCCGATGAAGCTTTCTTT; CDR3aa: CASSLGTADEAFF; abundance: -; v_gene: TRBV5-1; d_gene: TRBD1; j_gene: TRBJ1-1
CDR3nt: TGTGCCAGCAGTTTAGGGAGGGGGGAAAAACTGTTTTTT; CDR3aa: CASSLGRGEKLFF; abundance: -; v_gene: TRBV27; d_gene: -; j_gene: TRBJ1-4
CDR3nt: TGTGCCAGCAGTTTGGGACAGGGTCCGTTTAACTATGGCTACACCTTC; CDR3aa: CASSLGQGPFNYGYTF; abundance: -; v_gene: TRBV6-5; d_gene: TRBD1; j_gene: TRBJ1-2
CDR3nt: TGTGCCAGCAGCTTAGATCGAGTAGCGGTGGAGTTGGACTTC; CDR3aa: CASSLDRVAVELDF; abundance: -; v_gene: TRBV7-3; d_gene: -; j_gene: TRBJ2-5
CDR3nt: TGTGCCAGCAGTACAATTAGCGGGAAAACCTCCTACGAGCAGTACTTC; CDR3aa: CASSTISGKTSYEQYF; abundance: -; v_gene: TRBV27; d_gene: TRBD2; j_gene: TRBJ2-7
CDR3nt: TGTGCCAGCAGCCAAGATGGTGCGGGGACCCGCCCCTACGAGCAGTACTTC; CDR3aa: CASSQDGAGTRPYEQYF; abundance: -; v_gene: TRBV14; d_gene: -; j_gene: TRBJ2-7
CDR3nt: TGTGCCACCGTACCCCGAGGGCCCTCCTACGAGCAGTACTTC; CDR3aa: CATVPRGPSYEQYF; abundance: -; v_gene: TRBV2; d_gene: -; j_gene: TRBJ2-7
CDR3nt: TGTGCCAGCAGCCCTAGACTAGCGGGAGACAATGAGCAGTTCTTC; CDR3aa: CASSPRLAGDNEQFF; abundance: -; v_gene: TRBV7-9; d_gene: TRBD2; j_gene: TRBJ2-1
CDR3nt: TGTGCCAGTGGGGGGGTATTACAGGGAGAGGGCAATCAGCCCCAGCATTTT; CDR3aa: CASGGVLQGEGNQPQHF; abundance: -; v_gene: TRBV19; d_gene: -; j_gene: TRBJ1-5
CDR3nt: TGTGCCAGCTTCCGGGACAGGGGCCACGAGCAGTACTTC; CDR3aa: CASFRDRGHEQYF; abundance: -; v_gene: TRBV5-5; d_gene: TRBD1; j_gene: TRBJ2-7
CDR3nt: TGTGCCAGCTCACCAGGTGTCACAACCACTGAAGCTTTCTTT; CDR3aa: CASSPGVTTTEAFF; abundance: -; v_gene: TRBV18; d_gene: -; j_gene: TRBJ1-1
CDR3nt: TGTGCCAGCAGCCAGCCGGGACTAGCTCGCGAGCAGTACTTC; CDR3aa: CASSQPGLAREQYF; abundance: once; v_gene: TRBV14; d_gene: TRBD2; j_gene: TRBJ2-7
CDR3nt: TGTGCCAGTAGTCCCGGACAGGACCTCTACGAGCAGTACTTC; CDR3aa: CASSPGQDLYEQYF; abundance: -; v_gene: TRBV19; d_gene: TRBD1; j_gene: TRBJ2-7
CDR3nt: TGTGCCAGCAGCTTGGCCGGGGTGTGGAACACTGAAGCTTTCTTT; CDR3aa: CASSLAGVWNTEAFF; abundance: -; v_gene: TRBV5-8; d_gene: -; j_gene: TRBJ1-1
CDR3nt: TGTGCCAGCAGCTTGGCCGAGTGGACTCGAAACACCATATATTTT; CDR3aa: CASSLAEWTRNTIYF; abundance: few; v_gene: TRBV5-6; d_gene: -; j_gene: TRBJ1-3
CDR3nt: TGTGCCACCTTCCTAGCGGGTGGAACCTACAATGAGCAGTTCTTC; CDR3aa: CATFLAGGTYNEQFF; abundance: -; v_gene: TRBV2; d_gene: TRBD2; j_gene: TRBJ2-1
CDR3nt: TGTGCCAGCAGCCCTACCGGGGGTTTAACCGAAGAGACCCAGTACTTC; CDR3aa: CASSPTGGLTEETQYF; abundance: -; v_gene: TRBV3-1/TRBV3-2; d_gene: -; j_gene: TRBJ2-5
CDR3nt: TGTGCCAGCAGCTTAGGGCGCGGGAACACTGAAGCTTTCTTT; CDR3aa: CASSLGRGNTEAFF; abundance: few; v_gene: TRBV11-3; d_gene: -; j_gene: TRBJ1-1
CDR3nt: TGTGCCAGTAGTATATACAGGTCCTTCACCGGGGAGCTGTTTTTT; CDR3aa: CASSIYRSFTGELFF; abundance: -; v_gene: TRBV19; d_gene: -; j_gene: TRBJ2-2
CDR3nt: TGTGCCAGCAGCGGAGGAGGGACAGCCAATTCACCCCTCCACTTT; CDR3aa: CASSGGGTANSPLHF; abundance: -; v_gene: TRBV9; d_gene: TRBD1; j_gene: TRBJ1-6
CDR3nt: TGTGCCAGCAGCCAACCGGGATCAAACTATGGCTACACCTTC; CDR3aa: CASSQPGSNYGYTF; abundance: once; v_gene: TRBV14; d_gene: -; j_gene: TRBJ1-2
CDR3nt: TGCGCCAGCAGTTCTCCAGCGGGATGGAACACCGGGGAGCTGTTTTTT; CDR3aa: CASSSPAGWNTGELFF; abundance: -; v_gene: TRBV10-2; d_gene: TRBD2; j_gene: TRBJ2-2
CDR3nt: TGTGCCAGCAGCCTAGGATCCAGCTCCTACGAGCAGTACTTC; CDR3aa: CASSLGSSSYEQYF; abundance: -; v_gene: TRBV7-6; d_gene: -; j_gene: TRBJ2-7
CDR3nt: TGTGCCAGCAGCCAAGGGGTCGGGCAGAACTATGGCTACACCTTC; CDR3aa: CASSQGVGQNYGYTF; abundance: -; v_gene: TRBV7-8; d_gene: -; j_gene: TRBJ1-2
CDR3nt: TGTGCCAGTAAACTACAGGGTACTAACTATGGCTACACCTTC; CDR3aa: CASKLQGTNYGYTF; abundance: -; v_gene: TRBV19; d_gene: -; j_gene: TRBJ1-2
CDR3nt: TGTGCCAGCAGTGGACAGGGATGGACTGAAGCTTTCTTT; CDR3aa: CASSGQGWTEAFF; abundance: -; v_gene: TRBV28; d_gene: TRBD1; j_gene: TRBJ1-1